This T cell receptor (beta chain) was recorded in a study of T cell responses to AZD1222 COVID-19 vaccine. Findings and caveats of the study: Reportedly, nearly half of unique spike TCRs recognized epitopes outside B.1.351/B.1.1.7 mutations. Breadth and depth of Spike-specific TCRs rose after two AZD1222 doses. It was only after the peak T cell response that any repertoires were sampled.

V gave up 5 bases and J gave up 3 bases; unmatched junction bases: 6. Germline V gene lookup returns CDR1 SGHTA and CDR2 FQGNSA. CDR3 size: 15 residues. Concerning this clone itself: What it recognizes is unknown.

Repertoires were generated with immunoSEQ multiplex PCR, while TCRdb's copy carries only in-frame clones and drops some. The data show about 140,000 clones, roughly 89% seen once. The TCR comes from an adult in good health. This specimen consisted of peripheral blood, obtained on day 0 of AZD1222 vaccination. The V gene is TRBV7-2, the J gene TRBJ1-2, with 10 bases that match TRBD1. CDR3 sequence (DNA): TGTGCCAGCAGCCCCCGGACAGGGGGGGACTATGGCTACACCTTC. This encodes CASSPRTGGDYGYTF.